This is a list of T cell receptor beta chains from one sample in a study of blood T cells in healthy people across ages. TCRdb fed the 5' RACE reads into MiXCR, producing one record per CDR3 protein. The sample contains around 750,000 distinct CDR3 sequences, approximately 53% of which appear only once. Sequencing was carried out using blood. These receptors all stem from a man older than 75 in good health. The CDR3 runs from the conserved cysteine through the conserved F or W. D genes are given only for firm matches. Expanded clones are given a class, and other clones once, few, many or no size at all.

v_call	clone_size	d_call	j_call	cdr3_nt	cdr3_aa
TRBV4-2	few	TRBD2	TRBJ2-5	TGTGCCAGCAGCCAGGGGTCTAGCGGGATTCAAGAGACCCAGTACTTC	CASSQGSSGIQETQYF
TRBV20-1	.	.	TRBJ2-7	TGCAGTGCTAGTGCAATATCCTACGAGCAGTACTTC	CSASAISYEQYF
TRBV29-1	.	.	TRBJ2-5	TGCAGCGCCCTCGACCAAGAGACCCAGTACTTC	CSALDQETQYF
TRBV18	.	TRBD2	TRBJ2-7	TGTGCCAGCTCACCTGGGCGGGAGGGCGACGAGCAGTACTTC	CASSPGREGDEQYF
TRBV7-2	few	TRBD2	TRBJ2-1	TGTGCCAGCAGCATAATAGCGGGTGGGGCCGGCAATGAGCAGTTCTTC	CASSIIAGGAGNEQFF
TRBV25-1	few	.	TRBJ2-5	TGTGCCAGCAGTGGATTGGGAGGAACCGGTGGAGAGACCCAGTACTTC	CASSGLGGTGGETQYF
TRBV6-5	.	.	TRBJ1-6	TGTGCCACCATGGGACGGCAGTATAATTCACCCCTCCACTTT	CATMGRQYNSPLHF
TRBV18	few	TRBD1	TRBJ1-1	TGTGCCAGCTCACTCCGGACAGGGGACACTGAAGCTTTCTTT	CASSLRTGDTEAFF
TRBV11-2	few	TRBD1	TRBJ2-7	TGTGCCAGCACCCGAAAACGCGGACAGGGTATGCTAAGCCCCTACGAGCAGTACTTC	CASTRKRGQGMLSPYEQYF
TRBV3-1	.	.	TRBJ2-5	TGTGCCAGCAGCCAATTAAGAGGGAGAGGACAAGAGACCCAGTACTTC	CASSQLRGRGQETQYF
TRBV29-1	few	TRBD2	TRBJ2-4	TGCAGCGTTGAATCGCGGGGGGCGGCCAAAAACATTCAGTACTTC	CSVESRGAAKNIQYF
TRBV12-3/TRBV12-4	.	.	TRBJ2-7	TGTGCCAGCAGTTTAAGGCAGGCCACCTACGAGCAGTACTTC	CASSLRQATYEQYF
TRBV28	once	TRBD1	TRBJ2-7	TGTGCCAGCAAACAGGGGGCAGGCGAGCAGTACTTC	CASKQGAGEQYF
TRBV27	.	TRBD2	TRBJ2-7	TGTGCCAGCAGTTTAACGTGGGAGGGCGTCTACGAGCAGTACTTC	CASSLTWEGVYEQYF
TRBV18	many	.	TRBJ2-3	TGTGCCACCGAGGGGGACACAGATACGCAGTATTTT	CATEGDTDTQYF
TRBV7-9	.	TRBD2	TRBJ2-7	TGCGCCAGCAGCTTGGGAGGGGTTGGGAACGAGCAGTACTTC	CASSLGGVGNEQYF
TRBV5-1	.	.	TRBJ2-1	TGCGCCAGCAGCTTGCTAGGGGCGCAATACAATGAGCAGTTCTTC	CASSLLGAQYNEQFF
TRBV2	.	.	TRBJ2-6	TGTGCCAGCAGCGACAGTTCGGTCTCTGGGGCCAACGTCCTGACTTTC	CASSDSSVSGANVLTF
TRBV4-1	.	.	TRBJ1-2	TGCGCCAGCAGCCACGGGGGCACTGACTATGGCTACACCTTC	CASSHGGTDYGYTF
TRBV20-1	many	TRBD1	TRBJ2-7	TGCAGTGCTAATACAGGGGAAAGGTCCTACGAGCAGTACTTC	CSANTGERSYEQYF